This T cell receptor beta chain emerged from a study of T cell repertoires in ileal Crohn's disease. Turning to the study itself: The MI sample came from the proximal margin of the surgical specimen.

Germline CDR1 and CDR2: LNHDA and SQIVND (reference sequence). The CDR3 is 13 residues long. V lost 7 bases to trimming and J lost 2 bases, with 11 bases between them. A remark on this clone: Its specificity is not known.

General study results and limits: Sorted CD8 T cells held more high-frequency clones than CD4. Clonal expansions were more frequent in active smokers than non-smokers at surgery.

Time point in this sample: proximal margin of the surgical specimen (macroscopically non-inflamed). This table comes from immunoSEQ multiplex PCR, and its TCRdb copy is limited to in-frame clones, with some not included. The profile shows about 510 clones, under 95% of them singletons. The rearrangement uses TRBV19 and TRBJ1-2; tentatively, D is TRBD1 (5 bases). The TCR was taken from an adult with Crohn's disease. Input material: ileal tissue. CDR3 DNA: TGTGCCAGTACATTGACAGAAAACTATGGCTACACCTTC. This codes for CASTLTENYGYTF.